The 18 T cell receptor beta chains below all came from one sample that was sequenced in a study of cytomegalovirus exposure and HLA in healthy donors. The PCR made use of 60 Vbeta and 13 Jbeta primers. The method was immunoSEQ multiplex PCR; TCRdb's version includes in-frame clones alone and lacks a portion of them. Among approximately 170,000 clones listed, roughly 85% were seen once. Sequenced input: PBMCs. The receptors derive from a man between 25 and 39 years old in good health and CMV-seropositive.

This clone was seen more than once but under ten times. This chain connects TRBV6-6 to TRBJ1-2, with no clear D. Trimming shortened V by 7 bases and J by 4 bases, and 10 bases separated the two germline ends. Per germline, CDR1 MNHNY and CDR2 SVGAGI (reference sequence). This CDR3 comprises 12 residues. Here the CDR3 reads CASKEELYGYTF. For the CDR3, the DNA is TGTGCCAGCAAGGAGGAGCTCTATGGCTACACCTTC.

This chain uses TRBV9 with TRBJ1-5; D gene unclear. This CDR3 region has 15 residues. Trimming left V 0 bases short and J 3 bases short, with 10 bases between. Germline V gives CDR1 SGDLS, CDR2 YYNGEE. The DNA for the CDR3 is TGTGCCAGCAGCGTAGGTTCAGGCTTCAATCAGCCCCAGCATTTT. Translating it yields CASSVGSGFNQPQHF.

Details on this clone: Mismatch with germline at one junction end may stem from a read error. The rearrangement joins TRBV4-2 to TRBJ2-1; the match to TRBD2 covers 8 bases. The CDR3 is 15 residues long. Germline CDR1 is LGHNA and CDR2 is YNFKEQ. This CDR3 is CVSSQGSGTYNEQFF. CDR3 nucleotide sequence: TGTGTCAGCAGCCAAGGTAGCGGGACCTACAATGAGCAGTTCTTC.

The chain recombines TRBV18 with TRBJ1-1; D not resolved. The CDR3 has 13 residues. Trimming took off 1 base at V and 6 bases at J, with 9 bases between the two ends. Per the germline V gene, CDR1 is KGHSH and CDR2 is LQKENI. CDR3 protein: CASSPLTQAEAFF. In DNA form, the CDR3 reads TGTGCCAGCTCACCACTGACCCAGGCTGAAGCTTTCTTT. The full variable domain, with the rest looked up from reference TRBV18 and TRBJ1-1, is NAGVMQNPRHLVRRRGQEARLRCSPMKGHSHVYWYRQLPEEGLKFMVYLQKENIIDESGMPKERFSAEFPKEGPSILRIQQVVRGDSAAYFCASSPLTQAEAFFGQGTRLTVV.

V and J are TRBV7-8 and TRBJ1-1; D gene unclear. V lost 4 bases and J lost 6, with 6 bases in between. The CDR3 has 11 amino acids. Per germline, CDR1 SGHVS and CDR2 FQNEAQ. The CDR3 region has the DNA TGTGCCAGCAGCTCCTCAGCTGAAGCTTTCTTT. It translates to CASSSSAEAFF.

This clone was seen just once. The rearrangement uses TRBV7-9 and TRBJ1-2; 7 bases are shared with TRBD1. The CDR3 totals 15 residues. The germline gives CDR1 SEHNR, CDR2 FQNEAQ (reference sequence). Trimming at V came to 5 bases and at J to 8 bases, leaving 14 bases not matched to a gene. The CDR3: CASSPETGRSGGYTF. The CDR3 DNA reads TGTGCCAGCAGCCCCGAGACAGGGAGATCCGGCGGCTACACCTTC.

The J gene is TRBJ2-7, the V gene TRBV12-5; TRBD1 aligns across 10 bases. Trimming at V came to 4 bases and at J to 0 bases, leaving 9 bases not matched to a gene. The length of the CDR3 is 17 residues. Germline V CDR1 and CDR2: LGHNT, FRNRAP. This CDR3 is CASGSGTGETSSYEQYF. The CDR3, as DNA: TGTGCTAGTGGTTCCGGGACAGGGGAGACTAGCTCCTACGAGCAGTACTTC.

The V call is TRBV6-5, the J call TRBJ1-3, with D hard to call. The CDR3 runs 16 residues. The germline V gene has CDR1 MNHEY and CDR2 SVGAGI. Trimming removed 2 bases at V and 4 bases at J, with 15 bases between. The chain's CDR3 is CASSYEIPGGGNTIYF. DNA for the CDR3: TGTGCCAGCAGTTACGAGATTCCGGGAGGGGGAAACACCATATATTTT.

The chain uses TRBV5-4 and TRBJ1-2; D unresolved. Trimming cost V 3 bases and J 4 bases, with 16 bases left between them. The CDR3 contains 15 residues. Germline CDR1 reads SGHNT; CDR2 reads YYREEE (reference sequence). The CDR3 region is CASSYMAEISYGYTF. CDR3 DNA sequence: TGTGCCAGCAGCTATATGGCGGAGATCAGCTATGGCTACACCTTC.

CDR3: CASSQDLGQGTTF. CDR3 nucleotides: TGCGCCAGCAGCCAAGATTTGGGACAGGGTACAACTTTC. The chain combines TRBV4-1 with TRBJ2-6; TRBD1 aligns across 9 bases. This CDR3 is 13 amino acids long. CDR1 and CDR2 from the germline V gene are MGHRA and YSYEKL. With 0 bases clipped from V and 19 bases from J, the junction kept 7 bases outside the gene matches.

The chain couples TRBV18 to TRBJ2-5; the D is unclear. Germline V gives CDR1 KGHSH, CDR2 LQKENI. The CDR3 extends over 14 amino acids. Trimming removed 3 bases at V and 4 bases at J, with 12 bases between. DNA of the CDR3: TGTGCCAGCTCACCGCCAACTTACAGAGAGACCCAGTACTTC. The encoded protein is CASSPPTYRETQYF.

The rearrangement links TRBV4-1 to TRBJ2-4, with a tentative D call TRBD2 (7 bases). V gave up 0 bases and J gave up 8 bases, with 11 bases separating them. The CDR3 covers 14 residues. Germline V gene data show CDR1 as MGHRA and CDR2 as YSYEKL. CDR3 nucleotide sequence: TGCGCCAGCAGCCAAGATGGAGGGGGGGACATTCAGTACTTC. This encodes CASSQDGGGDIQYF.

This chain uses TRBV2 with TRBJ2-4; maybe TRBD2 (6 bases). V lost 7 bases and J 8 bases, leaving 21 bases between the germline ends. Germline CDR1 SNHLY, CDR2 FYNNEI. The CDR3 has 15 amino acids. The CDR3 here is CASTQRLDSGDIQYF. In DNA form, the CDR3 reads TGTGCCAGCACCCAAAGGTTGGATTCGGGGGACATTCAGTACTTC.

CDR3 bases: TGTGCCAGCAGCCCGGTATGGGACAATTATCAGTCCCTTGGCTACACCTTC. Protein: CASSPVWDNYQSLGYTF. V gene TRBV7-9 combines with J gene TRBJ1-2, with D perhaps TRBD1 (6 bases). Between the trimmed V and J ends, which lost 5 bases and 7 bases, there was a span of 26 bases. This CDR3 is 17 amino acids long. The V gene's germline CDR1 is SEHNR and CDR2 FQNEAQ (reference sequence).

The chain employs TRBV11-3 and TRBJ2-5; TRBD2 is a possible D gene (6 bases). With the DNA end fitting TRBJ2-7 better, the J assignment may be wrong. This CDR3 spans 14 amino acids. Germline V lookup: CDR1 SGHNT, CDR2 YENEEA. CDR3 in DNA: TGTGCCAGCAGCCTTCCGGGGGTTAGCTACGAGCAGTACTTC. Translated, it gives CASSLPGVSYEQYF.

The V call is TRBV7-2, the J call TRBJ1-2, with 8 bases identical to TRBD1. The V gene end was trimmed by 5 bases and the J gene end by 4 bases; junction bases not matched to a gene: 3. The CDR3 consists of 13 residues. CDR1 is SGHTA and CDR2 is FQGNSA in the germline V gene. CDR3 DNA: TGTGCCAGCAGCCTCAGGGGGCCCTATGGCTACACCTTC. Translated: CASSLRGPYGYTF.

The chain links TRBV5-1 to TRBJ1-1, with D uncertain. The length of the CDR3 is 17 residues. The V and J ends lost 4 bases and 1 base respectively, with 20 bases between them. The germline V gene has CDR1 SGHRS and CDR2 YFSETQ. CDR3 in amino acids: CASSGPGIFGENTEAFF. CDR3 sequence (DNA): TGCGCCAGCAGCGGGCCGGGGATATTCGGTGAGAACACTGAAGCTTTCTTT.

The chain is built from TRBV6-4 and TRBJ2-7, with 7 bases fitting TRBD2. The V gene end was trimmed by 6 bases and the J gene end by 6 bases; junction bases not matched to a gene: 11. Germline CDR1 reads MRHNA; CDR2 reads SNTAGT. The CDR3 covers 14 residues. This CDR3 reads CASSGGGVCGEQYF. CDR3 DNA: TGTGCCAGCAGCGGCGGGGGAGTATGCGGCGAGCAGTACTTC.